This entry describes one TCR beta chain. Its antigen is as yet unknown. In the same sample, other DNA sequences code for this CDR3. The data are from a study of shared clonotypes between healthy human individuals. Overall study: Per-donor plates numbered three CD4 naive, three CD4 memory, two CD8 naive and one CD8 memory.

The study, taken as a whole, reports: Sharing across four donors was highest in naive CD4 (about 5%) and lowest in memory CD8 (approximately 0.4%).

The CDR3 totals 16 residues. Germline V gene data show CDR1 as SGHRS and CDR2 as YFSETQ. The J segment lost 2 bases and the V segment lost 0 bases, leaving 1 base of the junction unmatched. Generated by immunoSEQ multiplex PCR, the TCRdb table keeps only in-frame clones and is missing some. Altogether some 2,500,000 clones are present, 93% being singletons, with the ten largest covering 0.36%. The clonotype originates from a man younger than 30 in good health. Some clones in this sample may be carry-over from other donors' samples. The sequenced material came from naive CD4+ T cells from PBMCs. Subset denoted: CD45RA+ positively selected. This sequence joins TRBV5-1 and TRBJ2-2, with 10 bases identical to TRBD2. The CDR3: CASSLVAGGNTGELFF. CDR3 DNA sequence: TGCGCCAGCAGCTTGGTAGCGGGAGGTAACACCGGGGAGCTGTTTTTT.